This is a list of T cell receptor beta chains from one sample in a study of CD8 T cells in ankylosing spondylitis. Each CDR3 protein gets one entry after TCRdb re-called the 5' RACE reads with MiXCR. The sample comprises 200,000 to 300,000 distinct CDR3 sequences, over 9.5% of which are singletons, and less than 3% rests with the top ten. Source material: blood, either unsorted or a sorted T cell fraction (not recorded which). The origin of the receptors is a male donor with ankylosing spondylitis or in good health (not recorded which). CDR3s include the opening cysteine and the closing phenylalanine or tryptophan. Each record gives: clone size, V gene, J gene, D gene, CDR3 DNA, CDR3 protein. The D gene is left open where the match is weak. Not every row has a clone size; where given, it reads once, few, many or a size class.

few,TRBV7-2,TRBJ2-3,TRBD2,TGTGCCAGCAGACCCCTAGCGGGTTTAGGGGCAGATACGCAGTATTTT,CASRPLAGLGADTQYF
many,TRBV18,TRBJ2-7,NA,TGTGCCAGCTCACCAGGAGAAACCGCCCAATACGAGCAGTACTTC,CASSPGETAQYEQYF
many,TRBV20-1,TRBJ2-3,NA,TGCAGTGCCCCCCCTGGGAGATTAGTAAATACGCAGTATTTT,CSAPPGRLVNTQYF
many,TRBV3-1,TRBJ2-5,TRBD2,TGTGCCAGCAGCCAAGATCCAGCGGGGTGGAAGACCCAGTACTTC,CASSQDPAGWKTQYF
NA,TRBV7-2,TRBJ2-6,NA,TGTGCCAGCAGCTCAACCTACAGGGCCGGTGGGGCCAACGTCCTGACTTTC,CASSSTYRAGGANVLTF
NA,TRBV7-9,TRBJ1-1,NA,TGTGCCAGCAGCTCCCTCAACAGGGAGATGGACACTGAAGCTTTCTTT,CASSSLNREMDTEAFF
many,TRBV12-3/TRBV12-4,TRBJ1-1,NA,TGTGCCAGCAGCTCAGAAGGCCTACGGTTGGGCTTCTTT,CASSSEGLRLGFF
NA,TRBV2,TRBJ2-3,NA,TGTGCCAGCAGTGAACAGTATACGCAGTATTTT,CASSEQYTQYF
many,TRBV10-1,TRBJ1-1,TRBD1,TGCGCCAGCAGTGAGGCGGGCCGGGACAGGGTGGCTGCTTTCTTT,CASSEAGRDRVAAFF
few,TRBV6-4,TRBJ2-2,NA,TGTGCCAGCAGCAACGGGGGAGTGCTGTTTTTT,CASSNGGVLFF
few,TRBV6-5,TRBJ2-3,TRBD1,TGTGCCAGCAAGTTGGGGACAGGAACAGATACGCAGTATTTT,CASKLGTGTDTQYF
many,TRBV20-1,TRBJ2-5,NA,TGCAGTGCTCACAGGGAAGAGACCCAGTACTTC,CSAHREETQYF
many,TRBV15,TRBJ2-2,TRBD2,TGTGCCACCAGCAAGGGACTAACGAACACCGGGGAGCTGTTTTTT,CATSKGLTNTGELFF
many,TRBV12-3/TRBV12-4,TRBJ1-4,TRBD1,TGTGCCAGCAGTCCTCGGACAGGGATTGAAAAACTGTTTTTT,CASSPRTGIEKLFF
many,TRBV21-1,TRBJ1-1,NA,TGTGCCAGCAGCACCTACCTGGGGGAGAACACTGAAGCTTTCTTT,CASSTYLGENTEAFF
many,TRBV20-1,TRBJ2-2,NA,NA,CSAAGCETPGSCFF
NA,TRBV6-2/TRBV6-3,TRBJ2-1,NA,TGTGCCAGCCCGAAGGTAGGGGCGGGGGCCTTCTCCTACAATGAGCAGTTCTTC,CASPKVGAGAFSYNEQFF
few,TRBV20-1,TRBJ2-2,TRBD2,TGCAGTGCTAGAGTCCCCCTCGCGGGGGGGATCCCCGGGGAGCTGTTTTTT,CSARVPLAGGIPGELFF
NA,TRBV11-2,TRBJ1-5,NA,TGTGCCAGCAGCCAAGGTTCGGTTAGCAATCAGCCCCAGCATTTT,CASSQGSVSNQPQHF
few,TRBV6-1,TRBJ2-2,NA,TGTGCCAGCAGTCACATTACGAACACCGGGGAGCTGTTTTTT,CASSHITNTGELFF
many,TRBV7-9,TRBJ1-2,NA,TGTGCCAGCAGCGGGAGTGGGGCGTATGGCTACACCTTC,CASSGSGAYGYTF
NA,TRBV7-2,TRBJ1-2,TRBD1,TGTGCCAGCAGTATAGGGGTTGTGGGACAGGGTGCCTATGGCTACACCTTC,CASSIGVVGQGAYGYTF
many,TRBV15,TRBJ2-1,NA,TGTGCCACCAGCAGCGCCCGTCGAGGGCCCGACAATGAGCAGTTCTTC,CATSSARRGPDNEQFF
many,TRBV12-3/TRBV12-4,TRBJ2-2,NA,TGTGCCAGCTCCCCGGATACCGGGGAGCTGTTTTTT,CASSPDTGELFF
many,TRBV3-1,TRBJ1-6,NA,TGTGCCAGCAGCTATAGATCCTATAATTCACCCCTCCACTTT,CASSYRSYNSPLHF
NA,TRBV12-3/TRBV12-4,TRBJ2-3,NA,TGTGCCAGCAGCCGACACCCCGCGGACATGGATACGCAGTATTTT,CASSRHPADMDTQYF
many,TRBV7-9,TRBJ2-7,NA,TGTGCCAGCAGCTTAGGGAGGGGGACTACCCGTTCCTACGAGCAGTACTTC,CASSLGRGTTRSYEQYF
NA,TRBV7-2,TRBJ2-2,TRBD2,TGTGCCAGCAGCGCTCGACTAGCGGGGGATTACACCGGGGAGCTGTTTTTT,CASSARLAGDYTGELFF
many,TRBV29-1,TRBJ2-1,NA,TGCAGCGTTGGTGGAGGGGGCCTATACAATGAGCAGTTCTTC,CSVGGGGLYNEQFF
few,TRBV7-2,TRBJ2-2,NA,TGTGCCAGCAGCTTAGAGGGCGGCGGGGAGCTGTTTTTT,CASSLEGGGELFF
few,TRBV7-2,TRBJ1-5,NA,TGTGCCAGCAGCCCCGCCAGGGATCAGCCCCAGCATTTT,CASSPARDQPQHF